The next 30 T cell receptor beta chains were all read from a single sample in a study of PD-L1 blockade in urothelial cancer. Described time point: peripheral blood 6 weeks after treatment start. The assay was immunoSEQ multiplex PCR, and TCRdb's table has in-frame clones only and misses some. The sample yields 100,000 to 150,000 clones, about 84% seen once. This specimen was PBMCs, taken around atezolizumab (anti-PD-L1) treatment. These receptors originate from a man aged 45 to 65 with urothelial cancer.

CDR3 amino acids: CASSPKGQGITQGPNEQFF. Written as DNA, the CDR3 is TGTGCCAGCAGCCCAAAGGGACAGGGAATCACCCAGGGGCCTAATGAGCAGTTCTTC. The chain combines TRBV4-2 with TRBJ2-1; 9 bases agree with TRBD1. The CDR3 sequence is 19 residues long. CDR1 and CDR2 from the germline V gene are LGHNA and YNFKEQ. Unmatched junction bases numbered 20, after V lost 4 bases and J lost 7 bases.

CDR3 protein: CSDDRGGREAFF. For the CDR3, the DNA is TGCAGCGATGACAGGGGTGGAAGAGAAGCTTTCTTT. V usage is TRBV29-1 and J usage is TRBJ1-1; TRBD1 agrees at 8 bases. Losses at the gene ends were 7 bases for V and 8 bases for J; bases not matched to a gene: 9. CDR1 is SQVTM and CDR2 is ANQGSEA in the germline V gene. This CDR3 has 12 amino acids.

The chain recombines TRBV28 with TRBJ2-7, with 10 bases fitting TRBD2. V gave up 5 bases and J gave up 3 bases; unmatched junction bases: 10. The CDR3 is 16 residues long. The germline CDR1 and CDR2 sequences are MDHEN and SYDVKM. CDR3 sequence (DNA): TGTGCCAGCAGTCTACTTAGCGGGAGGTTTAACTACGAGCAGTACTTC. Its translation: CASSLLSGRFNYEQYF.

This chain connects TRBV6-1 to TRBJ2-5, with D maybe TRBD2 (5 bases). The V end was cut by 2 bases, the J end by 0 bases, with 10 bases between. CDR3 length: 15 residues. Germline V gives CDR1 MNHNS, CDR2 SASEGT. CDR3 nucleotides: TGTGCCAGCAGTGAAAATTCGGGGTACCAAGAGACCCAGTACTTC. It encodes CASSENSGYQETQYF.

Here the CDR3 DNA reads TGTGCCAGCAGCCCAGTCCGGGACTCCGAATTCACCGGGGAGCTGTTTTTT. Protein product: CASSPVRDSEFTGELFF. The chain employs TRBV9 and TRBJ2-2; a possible D gene is TRBD2 (6 bases). The V end lost 4 bases, the J end lost 4 bases, and 20 bases lay between the germline ends. Germline CDR1 and CDR2: SGDLS and YYNGEE. The CDR3 extends over 17 amino acids.

The J gene is TRBJ2-1, the V gene TRBV18; D is perhaps TRBD1 (5 bases). Germline V gene lookup returns CDR1 KGHSH and CDR2 LQKENI. The CDR3 length is 13 residues. V was clipped by 5 bases and J by 8 bases, with 13 bases between them. The CDR3 sequence is CASSVGVRDEQFF. CDR3 bases: TGTGCCAGCTCAGTAGGGGTTCGGGATGAGCAGTTCTTC.

The chain employs TRBV7-9 and TRBJ1-2; D might be TRBD1 (6 bases). Germline V CDR1 and CDR2: SEHNR, FQNEAQ (reference sequence). The ends were cut back, 2 bases at V and 5 bases at J, with 9 bases in the middle. The length of the CDR3 is 13 residues. The chain's CDR3 is CASSLSQGYGYTF. CDR3 nucleotide sequence: TGTGCCAGCAGCTTATCTCAGGGGTATGGCTACACCTTC. Variable domain in full (rest from reference TRBV7-9 and TRBJ1-2): DTGVSQNPRHKITKRGQNVTFRCDPISEHNRLYWYRQTLGQGPEFLTYFQNEAQLEKSRLLSDRFSAERPKGSFSTLEIQRTEQGDSAMYLCASSLSQGYGYTFGSGTRLTVV.

The chain is built from TRBV14 and TRBJ2-1; weak D call: TRBD2 (5 bases). The CDR3 runs 15 residues. V lost 2 bases and J lost 6, with 14 bases in between. Germline V gene sequence: CDR1 SGHDN, CDR2 FVKESK. The CDR3 region has the DNA TGTGCCAGCAGCCAAACCGAACTAGGCGGCAATGAGCAGTTCTTC. This sequence encodes CASSQTELGGNEQFF.

V and J are TRBV7-9 and TRBJ1-1; 7 nucleotides align to TRBD1. The CDR3 consists of 14 residues. The V gene's germline CDR1 is SEHNR and CDR2 FQNEAQ (reference sequence). The trim removed 5 bases at V and 1 base at J, leaving 4 bases unmatched. DNA of the CDR3: TGTGCCAGCAGCCCCCGGACAGGGAACACTGAAGCTTTCTTT. It specifies CASSPRTGNTEAFF.

The chain is built from TRBV7-3 and TRBJ2-2; 10 bases map to TRBD1. Trimming removed 5 bases from V and 6 bases from J; junction bases left unmatched: 3. This CDR3 has 14 amino acids. Germline CDR1 SGHTA, CDR2 FQGTGA. For the CDR3, the DNA is TGTGCCAGCAGCCGGGACAGGGGTTCCGGGGAGCTGTTTTTT. Protein product: CASSRDRGSGELFF.

The chain employs TRBV27 and TRBJ1-1; D is uncertain. The germline V and J ends were trimmed by 3 bases and 0 bases, with 5 bases remaining between them. The CDR3 loop spans 13 amino acids. Germline loops: CDR1 MNHEY, CDR2 SMNVEV (reference sequence). The CDR3 DNA sequence: TGTGCCAGCAGTTTCGCGTTGAACACTGAAGCTTTCTTT. It encodes CASSFALNTEAFF.

The chain employs TRBV7-2 and TRBJ2-2, with 8 bases aligning to TRBD2. Looked up from germline, CDR1 is SGHTA and CDR2 is FQGNSA. This CDR3 is 16 amino acids long. V shed 1 base and J 5 bases; nucleotides not matched to a gene: 6. CDR3 region: CASSLERERFTGELFF. DNA for the CDR3: TGTGCCAGCAGCTTAGAGCGGGAGCGTTTTACCGGGGAGCTGTTTTTT.

The V gene is TRBV6-6, the J gene TRBJ2-2, with 10 positions matching TRBD2. The CDR3 contains 15 residues. Trimming removed 6 bases from V and 1 base from J; junction bases left unmatched: 2. CDR1 is MNHNY and CDR2 is SVGAGI in the germline V gene (reference sequence). The CDR3 DNA follows: TGTGCCAGCAGCTTAGCGGGAGGGAACACCGGGGAGCTGTTTTTT. Translation: CASSLAGGNTGELFF.

This rearrangement joins TRBV6-5 to TRBJ1-5; a weak D match, TRBD1 (5 bases). V lost 6 bases to trimming and J lost 3 bases, with 9 bases between them. The CDR3 contains 13 residues. Per the germline V gene, CDR1 is MNHEY and CDR2 is SVGAGI. The CDR3 DNA is TGTGCCAGCAGGGGGCAGAACAATCAGCCCCAGCATTTT. Translation gives CASRGQNNQPQHF.

CDR3 protein: CASSSAGPASVYSNQPQHF. For the CDR3, the DNA is TGTGCCAGCAGCTCTGCAGGGCCCGCATCGGTCTATAGCAATCAGCCCCAGCATTTT. The rearrangement joins TRBV7-2 to TRBJ1-5; a possible D gene is TRBD1 (5 bases). Germline V CDR1 and CDR2: SGHTA, FQGNSA. Trimming left V 4 bases short and J 0 bases short, with 22 bases between. The CDR3 contains 19 residues.

J is TRBJ2-7 and V is TRBV6-5; 8 bases align to TRBD1. CDR1 is MNHEY and CDR2 is SVGAGI in the germline V gene. With 4 bases clipped from V and 3 bases from J, the junction kept 11 bases outside the gene matches. The CDR3 covers 16 residues. The CDR3 coding sequence is TGTGCCAGCAGTTCTTACAGGGGGTCTCAGGACTACGAGCAGTACTTC. It translates to CASSSYRGSQDYEQYF.

The rearrangement uses TRBV2 and TRBJ2-2; 7 nucleotides align to TRBD1. The V gene's germline CDR1 is SNHLY and CDR2 FYNNEI. The CDR3 loop spans 17 amino acids. V lost 3 bases, J lost 3 bases, and 10 bases stayed unmatched. The CDR3, as DNA: TGTGCCAGCAGTGATTTTGTGGAGCAGGGGGACACCGGGGAGCTGTTTTTT. Protein product: CASSDFVEQGDTGELFF.

This clone appeared a few times. Here the CDR3 reads CASSLSQGETEQFF. The CDR3 DNA reads as TGTGCCAGCAGTTTGTCCCAGGGGGAGACCGAGCAGTTCTTC. The chain links TRBV28 to TRBJ2-1, with TRBD1 matching over 7 bases. The CDR3 extends over 14 amino acids. V shed 3 bases and J 10 bases; nucleotides not matched to a gene: 9. Looked up from germline, CDR1 is MDHEN and CDR2 is SYDVKM.

This chain uses TRBV2 with TRBJ1-1; D not resolved. With 6 bases removed from V and 6 bases from J, the gap between germline ends came to 11 bases. Germline CDR1 reads SNHLY; CDR2 reads FYNNEI. The CDR3 sequence is 12 residues long. CDR3 amino acids: CASRKSQSEAFF. Written as DNA, the CDR3 is TGTGCCAGCAGGAAATCTCAGTCTGAAGCTTTCTTT.

This clone appeared a single time. This sequence joins TRBV18 and TRBJ2-3; D not certain. From germline, CDR1 is KGHSH and CDR2 LQKENI. V lost 0 bases, J lost 2 bases, and 15 bases lay in between. CDR3 length: 17 residues. The DNA of the CDR3 is TGTGCCAGCTCACCACCGCCGTCACTCCCTTTCACAGATACGCAGTATTTT. This translates into CASSPPPSLPFTDTQYF.

The V and J genes are TRBV9 and TRBJ2-1; 12 bases align to TRBD2. Trimming cost V 4 bases and J 4 bases; bases outside gene matches: 3. The CDR3 sequence is 15 residues long. CDR1 and CDR2 (germline): SGDLS, YYNGEE. The CDR3 region has the DNA TGTGCCAGCAGCCTTGGACTAGCGGGGTACAATGAGCAGTTCTTC. Translation gives CASSLGLAGYNEQFF.

The chain joins TRBV15 to TRBJ2-7, with D perhaps TRBD2 (6 bases). The CDR3 is 14 residues long. Trimming removed 0 bases at V and 2 bases at J, with 8 bases between. Germline V CDR1 and CDR2: LNHNV, YYDKDF (reference sequence). Here the CDR3 DNA reads TGTGCCACCAGCAGAGACAGGACTACCTACGAGCAGTACTTC. This translates into CATSRDRTTYEQYF.

The rearrangement joins TRBV11-2 to TRBJ1-6, with a weak D call TRBD1 (5 bases). V gave up 5 bases and J gave up 10 bases, with 24 bases separating them. Germline CDR1 and CDR2: SGHAT and FQNNGV. The length of the CDR3 is 17 residues. CDR3 amino acids: CASSPARVWGDQSPLHF. CDR3 DNA: TGTGCCAGCAGCCCAGCTAGGGTGTGGGGGGACCAGTCACCCCTCCACTTT. The full variable domain, completed using reference TRBV11-2 and TRBJ1-6, is EAGVAQSPRYKIIEKRQSVAFWCNPISGHATLYWYQQILGQGPKLLIQFQNNGVVDDSQLPKDRFSAERLKGVDSTLKIQPAKLEDSAVYLCASSPARVWGDQSPLHFGNGTRLTVT.

The CDR3 region has the DNA TGTGCCAGCAGCTTAGCAGCAGGGGGAGCGTTCGGTGCCGGGGAGCTGTTTTTT. Translation gives CASSLAAGGAFGAGELFF. The chain combines TRBV11-3 with TRBJ2-2; 7 bases agree with TRBD1. Germline CDR1 is SGHNT and CDR2 is YENEEA. V was pared by 1 base and J by 6 bases, with 14 bases of the junction left unmatched. The CDR3 extends over 18 amino acids.

CDR3 sequence reads: CAIRDMGARNQPQHF. The CDR3 bases are TGTGCCATCAGGGATATGGGGGCACGAAATCAGCCCCAGCATTTT. This chain uses TRBV10-3 with TRBJ1-5, with D tentatively TRBD1 (6 bases). V was clipped by 6 bases and J by 4 bases, with 16 bases between them. Germline CDR1 reads ENHRY; CDR2 reads SYGVKD. This CDR3 region has 15 residues.

The chain recombines TRBV27 with TRBJ1-1; 8 bases fit TRBD1. Unmatched junction bases numbered 10, after V lost 9 bases and J lost 1 base. This CDR3 region has 15 residues. CDR1 is MNHEY, CDR2 SMNVEV, per germline (reference sequence). The CDR3 spells CASKFMGTGNTEAFF. The CDR3, as DNA: TGTGCCAGTAAGTTTATGGGGACAGGGAACACTGAAGCTTTCTTT.

V usage is TRBV7-9 and J usage is TRBJ2-5; the match to TRBD2 covers 9 bases. Losses at the gene ends were 6 bases for V and 6 bases for J; bases not matched to a gene: 8. This CDR3 is built from 14 residues. The germline V gene encodes CDR1 SEHNR and CDR2 FQNEAQ (reference sequence). The CDR3 DNA reads as TGTGCCAGCAGTCCGAGGACTAGCGCTCAGACCCAGTACTTC. It specifies CASSPRTSAQTQYF.

The chain combines TRBV28 with TRBJ1-1; possibly TRBD1 for D (6 bases). Germline V gene data show CDR1 as MDHEN and CDR2 as SYDVKM. With 4 bases removed from V and 5 bases from J, the gap between germline ends came to 11 bases. This CDR3 contains 13 residues. The CDR3 nucleotides are TGTGCCAGCAGTTATCAGGGGTGGACTGAAGCTTTCTTT. This encodes CASSYQGWTEAFF.

The CDR3 DNA reads TGTGCCTGGAAACTAGCGGGAGTCCGGACCTCCTACAATGAGCAGTTCTTC. Amino acids: CAWKLAGVRTSYNEQFF. This sequence joins TRBV30 and TRBJ2-1; TRBD2 matches 11 bases. V lost 4 bases, J lost 0 bases, and 8 bases stayed unmatched. The CDR3 loop spans 17 amino acids. CDR1 and CDR2 from the germline V gene are GTSNPN and SVGIG (reference sequence).

V and J are TRBV7-2 and TRBJ1-2; D might be TRBD1 (5 bases). Germline V gene sequence: CDR1 SGHTA, CDR2 FQGNSA. Trimming took 1 base from V and 2 from J, leaving 5 bases between them. CDR3 length: 13 amino acids. The CDR3 nucleotides are TGTGCCAGCAGCTTAGGACAGAACTATGGCTACACCTTC. As protein: CASSLGQNYGYTF.